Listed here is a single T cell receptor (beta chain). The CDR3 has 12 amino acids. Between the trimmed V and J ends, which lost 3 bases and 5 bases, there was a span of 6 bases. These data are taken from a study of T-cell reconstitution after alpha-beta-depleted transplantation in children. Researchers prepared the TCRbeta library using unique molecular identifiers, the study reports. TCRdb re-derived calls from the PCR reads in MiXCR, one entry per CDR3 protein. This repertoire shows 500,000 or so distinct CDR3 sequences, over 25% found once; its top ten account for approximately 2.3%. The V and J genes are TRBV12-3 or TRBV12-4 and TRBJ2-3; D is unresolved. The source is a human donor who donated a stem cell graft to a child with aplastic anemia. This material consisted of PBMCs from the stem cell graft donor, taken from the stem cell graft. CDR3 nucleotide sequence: TGTGCCAGCAGTTTTATCCGAGATACGCAGTATTTT. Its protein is CASSFIRDTQYF.